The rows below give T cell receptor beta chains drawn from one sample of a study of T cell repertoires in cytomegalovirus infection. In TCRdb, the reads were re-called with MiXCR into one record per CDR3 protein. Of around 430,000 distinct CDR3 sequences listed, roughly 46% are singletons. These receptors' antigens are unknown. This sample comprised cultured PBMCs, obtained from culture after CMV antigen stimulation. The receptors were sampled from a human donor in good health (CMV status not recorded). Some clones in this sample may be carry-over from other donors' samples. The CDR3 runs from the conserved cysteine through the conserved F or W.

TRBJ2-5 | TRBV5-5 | CASSPFRTGGGETQYF
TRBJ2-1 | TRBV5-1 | CASSLVRDSYNEQFF
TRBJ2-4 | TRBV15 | CATSRDRYPKNIQYF
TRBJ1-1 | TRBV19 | CAGKTGVNTEAFF
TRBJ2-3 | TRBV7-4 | CASSYLGLGAQDTQYF
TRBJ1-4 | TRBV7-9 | CASSSYDNGRATF
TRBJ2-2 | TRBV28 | CASHHLEGLDGELFF
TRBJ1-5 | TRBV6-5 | CATRRGSDQPQHF
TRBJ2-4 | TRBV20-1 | CSAQGPGGIQYF
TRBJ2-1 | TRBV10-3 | CAISRQLGGGGGQGEQFF